This T cell receptor beta chain was observed in a study of regulatory T cells in long-lasting Graves disease. Building of the TCR beta libraries involved iRepertoire HTBI primers and Arm-PCR of CDR3 regions. TCRdb ran MiXCR on the multiplex PCR reads and lists one entry per CDR3 protein. Of roughly 320,000 distinct CDR3 sequences listed, around 15% are singletons. Time point noted: newly diagnosed GD, antithyroid drugs for less than 3 months. Making the TCR library involved RNA that had been extracted from PBMCs. The CDR3 runs 20 residues. The germline CDR1 and CDR2 sequences are SGHRS and YFSETQ. The trim removed 4 bases at V and 3 bases at J, leaving 12 bases unmatched. These same data were also listed under a study on T cells in Graves' hyperthyroidism and ophthalmopathy.

The chain has TRBV5-1 and TRBJ2-2; 16 bases fit TRBD2. The specimen comprised peripheral blood mononuclear cells (PBMCs), sampled at new diagnosis, from a patient treated with antithyroid drugs. This TCR came from a middle-aged man with Graves disease. CDR3 bases: TGCGCCAGCAGCGACCCAGAGGGACTAGCGGGGGGGCCGGACACCGGGGAGCTGTTTTTT. This encodes CASSDPEGLAGGPDTGELFF.